Presented here are 10 T cell receptor beta chains from one specimen sequenced in a study of control samples from healthy donors and cancer patients. Here immunoSEQ multiplex PCR was the method, and the copy in TCRdb shows in-frame clones only, minus some. This table holds about 130,000 clones, about 92% found once. What was sequenced was blood. The receptors were sampled from a woman aged 50 to 60 in good health.

This sequence joins TRBV5-4 and TRBJ2-5, with D perhaps TRBD2 (5 bases). The CDR3 covers 17 residues. Germline V gene data show CDR1 as SGHNT and CDR2 as YYREEE (reference sequence). Trimming left V 3 bases short and J 9 bases short, with 27 bases between. The CDR3 DNA sequence: TGTGCCAGCAGCTCCTACCCATTTTCGGACTCCCAGGAGGCCCAGTACTTC. Translation gives CASSSYPFSDSQEAQYF.

The chain links TRBV7-9 to TRBJ1-3; TRBD1 matches at 7 bases. Germline V gene lookup returns CDR1 SEHNR and CDR2 FQNEAQ (reference sequence). Trimming removed 5 bases from V and 0 bases from J; junction bases left unmatched: 4. CDR3 length: 15 amino acids. This CDR3 is CASSATGTSGNTIYF. The CDR3 DNA reads TGTGCCAGCAGCGCGACAGGGACCTCTGGAAACACCATATATTTT. Looking up the rest from reference TRBV7-9 and TRBJ1-3 gives the full variable domain: DTGVSQNPRHKITKRGQNVTFRCDPISEHNRLYWYRQTLGQGPEFLTYFQNEAQLEKSRLLSDRFSAERPKGSFSTLEIQRTEQGDSAMYLCASSATGTSGNTIYFGEGSWLTVV.

This clone was counted only a few times. J is TRBJ1-2 and V is TRBV29-1; the D gene is possibly TRBD1 (6 bases). V gave up 6 bases and J gave up 7 bases, with 9 bases separating them. CDR1 is SQVTM and CDR2 is ANQGSEA in the germline V gene. CDR3 size: 10 residues. CDR3 amino acids: CSVEQGGYTF. In DNA, the CDR3 is TGCAGCGTCGAACAGGGTGGCTACACCTTC.

This clone appeared a few times. This chain connects TRBV19 to TRBJ1-1; D is ambiguous. The germline V gene has CDR1 LNHDA and CDR2 SQIVND (reference sequence). With 1 base removed from V and 3 bases from J, the gap between germline ends came to 12 bases. The CDR3 sequence is 15 residues long. Written as DNA, the CDR3 is TGTGCCAGTAGTATAGGCCAGGAGAGCTACACTGAAGCTTTCTTT. This translates into CASSIGQESYTEAFF.

The rearrangement joins TRBV15 to TRBJ1-1; 7 bases map to TRBD1. With 2 bases clipped from V and 1 base from J, the junction kept 10 bases outside the gene matches. Germline lookup yields CDR1 LNHNV and CDR2 YYDKDF (reference sequence). CDR3 length equals 17 residues. CDR3 protein: CATSRMGQLIKNTEAFF. The CDR3 DNA sequence: TGTGCCACCAGCAGAATGGGACAGCTAATTAAGAACACTGAAGCTTTCTTT.

The rearrangement uses TRBV29-1 and TRBJ2-1; D is perhaps TRBD2 (5 bases). V dropped 1 base and J dropped 0 bases, with 10 bases sitting between them. The germline gives CDR1 SQVTM, CDR2 ANQGSEA. This CDR3 has 15 amino acids. CDR3 nucleotides: TGCAGCGTTGAAGGCGCCGGGGACTCCTACAATGAGCAGTTCTTC. Translation: CSVEGAGDSYNEQFF.

V gene TRBV24-1 combines with J gene TRBJ1-5; unclear D gene. The V end lost 3 bases, the J end lost 0 bases, and 5 bases lay between the germline ends. Germline lookup yields CDR1 KGHDR and CDR2 SFDVKD. This CDR3 comprises 14 residues. DNA of the CDR3: TGTGCCACCAGTGATGTACATAGCAATCAGCCCCAGCATTTT. This gives the protein CATSDVHSNQPQHF.

CDR3 sequence reads: CASSLAARQGLYGYTF. The DNA for the CDR3 is TGTGCCAGCAGCTTAGCTGCTCGACAGGGCCTCTATGGCTACACCTTC. The chain uses TRBV7-2 and TRBJ1-2; 7 bases fit TRBD1. The germline V gene has CDR1 SGHTA and CDR2 FQGNSA. Unmatched junction bases numbered 8, after V lost 0 bases and J lost 4 bases. The CDR3 covers 16 residues.

This clone was counted a single time. The chain links TRBV5-1 to TRBJ2-3; 8 positions agree with TRBD2. The germline gives CDR1 SGHRS, CDR2 YFSETQ. The CDR3 runs 14 residues. V dropped 6 bases and J dropped 5; count of bases not matched to a gene: 8. The CDR3 loop reads CASTVAGRGDTQYF. CDR3 coding DNA: TGCGCCAGCACAGTAGCGGGGCGGGGAGATACGCAGTATTTT.

The chain has TRBV2 and TRBJ1-1; D not certain. The CDR3 covers 12 residues. The ends were cut back, 7 bases at V and 7 bases at J, with 13 bases in the middle. Germline CDR1 is SNHLY and CDR2 is FYNNEI. The CDR3 DNA reads as TGTGCCAGCAAAAATTGGCATGATGAAGCTTTCTTT. Translated: CASKNWHDEAFF.